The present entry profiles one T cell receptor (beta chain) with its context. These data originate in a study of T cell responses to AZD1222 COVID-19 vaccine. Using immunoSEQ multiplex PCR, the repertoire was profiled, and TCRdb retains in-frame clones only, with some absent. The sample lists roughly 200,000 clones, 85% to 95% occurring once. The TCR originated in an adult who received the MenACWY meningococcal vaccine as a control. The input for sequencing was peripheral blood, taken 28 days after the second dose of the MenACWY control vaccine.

CDR3 nucleotides: TGTGCCTGGAGGGAACAGGGGCCGAGTAAGCCCCAGCATTTT. It translates to CAWREQGPSKPQHF. The genes are TRBV30 and TRBJ1-5, with 7 bases identical to TRBD1. CDR3 size: 14 residues. Germline V gene sequence: CDR1 GTSNPN, CDR2 SVGIG (reference sequence). V lost 3 bases and J lost 8; bases outside the gene matches: 10.